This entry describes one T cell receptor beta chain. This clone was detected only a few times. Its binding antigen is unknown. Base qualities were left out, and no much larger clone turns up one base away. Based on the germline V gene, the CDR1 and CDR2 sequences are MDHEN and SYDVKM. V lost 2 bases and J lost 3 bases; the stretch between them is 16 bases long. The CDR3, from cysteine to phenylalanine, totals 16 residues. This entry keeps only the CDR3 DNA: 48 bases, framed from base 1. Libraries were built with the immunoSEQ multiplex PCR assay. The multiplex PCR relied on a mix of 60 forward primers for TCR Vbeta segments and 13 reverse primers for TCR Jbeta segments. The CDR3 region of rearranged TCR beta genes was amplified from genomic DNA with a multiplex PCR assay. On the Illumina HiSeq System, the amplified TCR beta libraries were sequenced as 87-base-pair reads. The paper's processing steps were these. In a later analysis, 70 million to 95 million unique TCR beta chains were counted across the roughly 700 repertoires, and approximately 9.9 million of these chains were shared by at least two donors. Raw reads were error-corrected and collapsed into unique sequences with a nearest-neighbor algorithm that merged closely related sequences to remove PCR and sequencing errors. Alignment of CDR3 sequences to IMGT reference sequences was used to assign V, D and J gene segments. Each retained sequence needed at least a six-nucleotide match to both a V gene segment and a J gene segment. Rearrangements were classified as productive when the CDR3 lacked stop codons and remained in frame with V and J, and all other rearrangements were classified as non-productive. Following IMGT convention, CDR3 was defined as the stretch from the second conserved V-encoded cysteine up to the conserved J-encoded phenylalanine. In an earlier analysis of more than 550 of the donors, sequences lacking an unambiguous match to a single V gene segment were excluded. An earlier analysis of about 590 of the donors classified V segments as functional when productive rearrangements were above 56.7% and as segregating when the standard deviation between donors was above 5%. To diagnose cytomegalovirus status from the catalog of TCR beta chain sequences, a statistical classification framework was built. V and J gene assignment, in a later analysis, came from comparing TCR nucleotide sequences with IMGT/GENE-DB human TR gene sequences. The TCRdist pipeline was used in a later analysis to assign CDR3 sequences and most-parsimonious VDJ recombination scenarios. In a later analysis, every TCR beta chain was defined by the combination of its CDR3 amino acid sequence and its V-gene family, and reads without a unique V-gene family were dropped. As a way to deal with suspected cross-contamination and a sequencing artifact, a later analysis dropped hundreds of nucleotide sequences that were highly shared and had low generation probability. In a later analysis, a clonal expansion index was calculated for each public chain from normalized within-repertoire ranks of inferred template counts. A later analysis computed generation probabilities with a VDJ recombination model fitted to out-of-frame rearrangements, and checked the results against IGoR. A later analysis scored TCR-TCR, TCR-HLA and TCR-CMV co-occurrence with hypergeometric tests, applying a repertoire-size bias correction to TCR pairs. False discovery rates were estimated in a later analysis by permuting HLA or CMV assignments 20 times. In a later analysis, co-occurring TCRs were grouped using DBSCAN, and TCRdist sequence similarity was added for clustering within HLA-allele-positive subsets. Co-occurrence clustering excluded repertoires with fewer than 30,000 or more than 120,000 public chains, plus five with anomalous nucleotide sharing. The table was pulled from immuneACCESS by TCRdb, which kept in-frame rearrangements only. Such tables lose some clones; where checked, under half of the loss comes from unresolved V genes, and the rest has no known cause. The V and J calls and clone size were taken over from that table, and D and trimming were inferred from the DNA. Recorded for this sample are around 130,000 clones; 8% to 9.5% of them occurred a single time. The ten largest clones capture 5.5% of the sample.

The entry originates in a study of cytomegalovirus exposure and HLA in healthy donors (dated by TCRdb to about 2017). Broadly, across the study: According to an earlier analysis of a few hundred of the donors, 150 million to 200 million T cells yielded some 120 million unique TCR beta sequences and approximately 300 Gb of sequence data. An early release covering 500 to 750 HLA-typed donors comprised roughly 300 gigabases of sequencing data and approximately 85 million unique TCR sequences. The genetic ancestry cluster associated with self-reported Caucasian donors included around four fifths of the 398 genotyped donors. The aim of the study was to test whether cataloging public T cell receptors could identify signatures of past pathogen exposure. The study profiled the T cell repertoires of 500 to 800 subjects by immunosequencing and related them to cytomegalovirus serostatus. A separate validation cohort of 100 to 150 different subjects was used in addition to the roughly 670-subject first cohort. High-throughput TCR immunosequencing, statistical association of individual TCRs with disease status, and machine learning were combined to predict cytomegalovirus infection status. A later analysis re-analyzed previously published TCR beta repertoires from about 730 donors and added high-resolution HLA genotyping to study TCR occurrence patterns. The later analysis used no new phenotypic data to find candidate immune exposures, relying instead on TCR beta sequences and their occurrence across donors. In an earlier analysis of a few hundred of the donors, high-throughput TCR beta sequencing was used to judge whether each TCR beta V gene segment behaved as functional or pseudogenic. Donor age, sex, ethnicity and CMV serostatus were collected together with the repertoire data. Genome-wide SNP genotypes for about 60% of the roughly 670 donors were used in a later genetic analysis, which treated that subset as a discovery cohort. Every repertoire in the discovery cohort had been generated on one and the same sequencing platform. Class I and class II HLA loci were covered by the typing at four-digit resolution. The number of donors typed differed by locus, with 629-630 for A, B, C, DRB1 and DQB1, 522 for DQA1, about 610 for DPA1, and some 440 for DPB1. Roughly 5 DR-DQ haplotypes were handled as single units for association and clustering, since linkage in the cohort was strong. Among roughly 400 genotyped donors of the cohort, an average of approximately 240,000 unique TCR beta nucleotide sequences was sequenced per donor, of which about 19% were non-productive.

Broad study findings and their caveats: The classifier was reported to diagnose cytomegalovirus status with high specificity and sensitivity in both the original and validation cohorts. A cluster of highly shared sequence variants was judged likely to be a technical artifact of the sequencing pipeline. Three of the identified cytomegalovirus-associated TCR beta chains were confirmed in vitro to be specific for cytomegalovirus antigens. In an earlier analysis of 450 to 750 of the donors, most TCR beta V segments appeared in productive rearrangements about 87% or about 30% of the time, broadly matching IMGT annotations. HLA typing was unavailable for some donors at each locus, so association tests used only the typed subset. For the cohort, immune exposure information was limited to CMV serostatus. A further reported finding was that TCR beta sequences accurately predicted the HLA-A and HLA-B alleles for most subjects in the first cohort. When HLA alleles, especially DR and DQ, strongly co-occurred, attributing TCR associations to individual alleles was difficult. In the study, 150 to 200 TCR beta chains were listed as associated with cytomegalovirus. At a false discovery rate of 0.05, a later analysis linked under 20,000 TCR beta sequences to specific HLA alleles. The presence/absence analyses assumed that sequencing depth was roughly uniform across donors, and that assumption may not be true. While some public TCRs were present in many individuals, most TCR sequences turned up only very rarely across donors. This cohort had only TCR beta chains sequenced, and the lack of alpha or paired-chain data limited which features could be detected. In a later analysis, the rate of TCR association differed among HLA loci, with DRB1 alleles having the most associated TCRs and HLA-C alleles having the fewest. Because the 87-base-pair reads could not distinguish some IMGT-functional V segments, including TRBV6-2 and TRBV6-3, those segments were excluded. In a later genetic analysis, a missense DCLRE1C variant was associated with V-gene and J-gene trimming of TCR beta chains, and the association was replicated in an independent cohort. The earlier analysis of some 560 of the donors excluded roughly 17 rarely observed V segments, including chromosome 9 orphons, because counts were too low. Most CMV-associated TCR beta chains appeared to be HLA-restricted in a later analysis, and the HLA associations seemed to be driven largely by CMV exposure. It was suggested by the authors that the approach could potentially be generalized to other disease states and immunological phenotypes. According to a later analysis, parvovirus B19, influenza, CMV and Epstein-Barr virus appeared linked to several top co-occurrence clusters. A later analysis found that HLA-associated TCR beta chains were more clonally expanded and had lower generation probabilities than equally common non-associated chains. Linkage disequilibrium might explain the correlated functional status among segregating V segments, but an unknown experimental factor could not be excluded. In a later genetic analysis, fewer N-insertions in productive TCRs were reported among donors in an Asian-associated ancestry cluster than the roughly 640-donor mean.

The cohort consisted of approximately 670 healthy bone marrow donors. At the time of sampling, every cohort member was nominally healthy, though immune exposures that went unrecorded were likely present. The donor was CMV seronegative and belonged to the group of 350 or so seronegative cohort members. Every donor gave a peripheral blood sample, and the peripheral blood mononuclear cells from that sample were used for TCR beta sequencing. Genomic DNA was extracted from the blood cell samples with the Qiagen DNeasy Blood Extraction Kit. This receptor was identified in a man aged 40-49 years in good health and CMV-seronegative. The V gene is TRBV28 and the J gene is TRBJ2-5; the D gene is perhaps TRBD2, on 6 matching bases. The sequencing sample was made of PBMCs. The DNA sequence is TGTGCCAGCAGTTTAGTACTCGAGCGGGCGGAAGAGACCCAGTACTTC. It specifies CASSLVLERAEETQYF.